The 5 T cell receptor beta chains presented below share a single source sample, sequenced in a study of low-dose radiotherapy and immunotherapy resistance in tumors. Regarding time point: before trial treatment. TRAV- and TRBV-specific primers, spanning alpha and beta chains, primed first-strand cDNA. TCRs were put through 20 to 25 PCR cycles of amplification with Phusion. A constant-region primer and the V-primer adapter served as the primer pair. MiXCR, run by TCRdb on the reads, gives a single entry per CDR3 protein. The data hold tens of thousands of distinct CDR3 sequences, with 18% observed a single time. The specimen was PBMCs, collected before treatment. The source is a male donor with prostate cancer.

This clonotype was picked up many times. The J gene is TRBJ2-7, the V gene TRBV4-3; tentatively, D is TRBD1 or TRBD2 (5 bases each). The CDR3 has 16 residues. The germline V gene encodes CDR1 LGHNA and CDR2 YSLEER. V was pared by 0 bases and J by 5 bases, with 17 bases between. CDR3 DNA sequence: TGCGCCAGCAGCCAAGAGCAGGGACCACCAACGGACGAGCAGTACTTC. This encodes CASSQEQGPPTDEQYF.

The chain employs TRBV19 and TRBJ1-1; maybe TRBD1 (5 bases). The CDR3 runs to 13 residues. Germline loops: CDR1 LNHDA, CDR2 SQIVND (reference sequence). With 3 bases removed from V and 6 bases from J, the gap between germline ends came to 11 bases. CDR3 sequence (DNA): TGTGCCAGTAGTATGCAGGGTCGGGCTGAAGCTTTCTTT. Translation: CASSMQGRAEAFF.

In its sample, this clonotype was seen many times. The rearrangement joins TRBV18 to TRBJ2-5; D ambiguous. Germline V gives CDR1 KGHSH, CDR2 LQKENI. Trimming cost V 6 bases and J 1 base, with 9 bases left between them. The CDR3 length is 13 residues. CDR3 coding DNA: TGTGCCAGCTCCGTGCTAAGCCAAGAGACCCAGTACTTC. Translated: CASSVLSQETQYF.

Only a few counts were recorded for this clonotype. A much more abundant neighbour one base away suggests this may be a read error. The chain carries TRBV5-1 and TRBJ1-1; D unresolved. This CDR3 has 16 residues. Trimming took 4 bases from V and 1 from J, leaving 17 bases between them. The germline V gene has CDR1 SGHRS and CDR2 YFSETQ. CDR3 DNA: TGCGCCAGCAGCCCACCTTCTGGGGAGAGGAACACTGAAGCTTTCTTT. It specifies CASSPPSGERNTEAFF.

Many counts were recorded for this clonotype. The V and J genes are TRBV28 and TRBJ1-1; unclear D gene. The CDR3 has 13 amino acids. V dropped 3 bases and J dropped 7 bases, with 12 bases sitting between them. CDR1 and CDR2 (germline): MDHEN, SYDVKM. The CDR3: CASSLGRQIEAFF. DNA for the CDR3: TGTGCCAGCAGTTTGGGTCGGCAGATTGAAGCTTTCTTT.